This TCR beta chain stems from a study of OX40 agonist ivuxolimab in advanced cancers. Measured with immunoSEQ multiplex PCR; TCRdb has only the in-frame clones, and not every one. The table records some 120,000 clones, around 92% of them present only once. In its sample, this clone was seen a few times. The TCR sequence derives from an adult with an advanced solid tumor such as melanoma, head and neck, liver or kidney cancer. The source material was CD4+ or CD8+ T cells sorted from blood, sampled in a trial of the OX40 agonist ivuxolimab.

For the CDR3, the DNA is TGTGCCAGCAGCCAAGATAGCGGACGGATCTACAATGAGCAGTTCTTC. This gives the protein CASSQDSGRIYNEQFF. The chain combines TRBV14 with TRBJ2-1; D perhaps matches TRBD2 (6 bases). V lost 0 bases and J lost 3, with 12 bases in between. Per germline, CDR1 SGHDN and CDR2 FVKESK. CDR3 length equals 16 residues.